The present T cell receptor beta chain was sequenced within a study of cytomegalovirus exposure and HLA in healthy donors. Looked up from germline, CDR1 is LNHDA and CDR2 is SQIVND (reference sequence). Unmatched junction bases numbered 5, after V lost 5 bases and J lost 0 bases. The CDR3 runs 15 residues. Points from the study as a whole: In a later analysis, a missense DCLRE1C variant was linked to TCR beta V- and J-gene trimming.

With 60 Vbeta and 13 Jbeta primers, the PCR was carried out. The protocol was immunoSEQ multiplex PCR, while the TCRdb copy is restricted to in-frame clones and leaves out a portion. Among approximately 120,000 clones listed, under 80% were seen once. As to this clone: Its antigen remains unknown.

It was healthy bone marrow donors who served as donors. Each donor was nominally healthy when sampled (though unrecorded immune exposures were likely). This receptor was identified in a woman aged 45-65 years in good health and CMV-seropositive. The rearrangement links TRBV19 to TRBJ2-3; TRBD1 aligns across 7 bases. The source material was PBMCs. CDR3 in amino acids: CASSRGGASTDTQYF. CDR3 nucleotides: TGTGCCAGTAGTCGAGGGGGCGCGAGCACAGATACGCAGTATTTT.